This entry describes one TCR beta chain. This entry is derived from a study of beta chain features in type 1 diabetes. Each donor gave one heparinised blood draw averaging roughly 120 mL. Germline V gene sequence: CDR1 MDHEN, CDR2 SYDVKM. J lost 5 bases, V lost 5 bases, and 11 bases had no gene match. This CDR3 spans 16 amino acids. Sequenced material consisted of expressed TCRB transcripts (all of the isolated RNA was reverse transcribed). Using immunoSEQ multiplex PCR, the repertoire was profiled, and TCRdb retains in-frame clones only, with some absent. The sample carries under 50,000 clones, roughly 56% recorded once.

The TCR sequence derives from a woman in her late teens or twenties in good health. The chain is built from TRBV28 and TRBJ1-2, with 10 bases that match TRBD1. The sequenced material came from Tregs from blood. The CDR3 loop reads CASSPPGTGALYGYTF. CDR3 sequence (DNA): TGTGCCAGCAGTCCCCCCGGGACAGGGGCACTATATGGCTACACCTTC.